This T cell receptor (beta chain) appears in the sequencing data of a study of blood T cell repertoires in COVID-19. V lost 1 base to trimming and J lost 9 bases, with 13 bases between them. The CDR3 is 15 residues long. CDR1 and CDR2 from the germline V gene are SGHVS and FNYEAQ. In Seattle, patients joined the study during active infection and were tracked longitudinally. The data were produced by immunoSEQ multiplex PCR, yet TCRdb's version contains in-frame clones alone and is incomplete. The sample has roughly 380,000 clones; approximately 89% are singletons. This clonotype was obtained from a woman aged 55 to 70 with COVID-19, enrolled during active disease. The sample was peripheral blood. The chain uses TRBV7-6 and TRBJ1-6; D is possibly TRBD1 (6 bases). The CDR3 DNA sequence: TGTGCCAGCAGCTTAGGCGGACAGATCATTTCACCCCTCCACTTT. Translated: CASSLGGQIISPLHF.